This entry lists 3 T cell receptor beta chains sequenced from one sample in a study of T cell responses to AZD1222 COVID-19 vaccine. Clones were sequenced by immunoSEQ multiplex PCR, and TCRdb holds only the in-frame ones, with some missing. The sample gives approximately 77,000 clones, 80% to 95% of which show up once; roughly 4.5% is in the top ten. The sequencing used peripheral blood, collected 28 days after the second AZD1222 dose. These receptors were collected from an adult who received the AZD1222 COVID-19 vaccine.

DNA for the CDR3: TGTGCCAGTAGTTCGGGGGGATGGATGAACACTGAAGCTTTCTTT. Protein sequence: CASSSGGWMNTEAFF. The chain carries TRBV19 and TRBJ1-1; a weak D match, TRBD1 (5 bases). Germline values: CDR1 LNHDA, CDR2 SQIVND (reference sequence). V gave up 5 bases and J gave up 0 bases, with 13 bases separating them. This CDR3 spans 15 amino acids.

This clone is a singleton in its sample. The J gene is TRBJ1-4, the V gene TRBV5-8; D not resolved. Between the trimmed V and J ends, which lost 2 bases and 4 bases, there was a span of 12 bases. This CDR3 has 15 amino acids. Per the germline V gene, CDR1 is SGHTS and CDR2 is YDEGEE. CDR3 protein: CASSLGQRGNEKLFF. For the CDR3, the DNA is TGTGCCAGCAGCTTAGGGCAGCGGGGTAATGAAAAACTGTTTTTT.

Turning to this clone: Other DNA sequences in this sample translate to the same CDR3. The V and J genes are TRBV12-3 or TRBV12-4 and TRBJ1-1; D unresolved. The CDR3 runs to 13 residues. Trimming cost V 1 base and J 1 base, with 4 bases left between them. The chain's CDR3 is CASSLGGNTEAFF. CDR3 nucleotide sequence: TGTGCCAGCAGTTTAGGCGGGAACACTGAAGCTTTCTTT.